Below, 2 T cell receptor beta chains from the same sample are listed, as sequenced in a study of T cells after yellow fever vaccination. TCRdb re-derived calls from the 5' RACE reads in MiXCR, one entry per CDR3 protein. The sample includes 400,000 or so distinct CDR3 sequences, about 17% of them seen just once. The sequenced sample was PBMCs, obtained before the yellow fever booster vaccination. The receptors were sampled from a man aged 18 to 29 who received the YFV17D yellow fever vaccine.

This chain joins TRBV9 and TRBJ1-2; TRBD1 is a possible D gene (6 bases). Trimming took off 0 bases at V and 14 bases at J, with 11 bases between the two ends. The CDR3 is 11 amino acids. CDR1 and CDR2 from the germline V gene are SGDLS and YYNGEE. The CDR3 coding sequence is TGTGCCAGCAGCGTAGCAGGGGCCTTAACCTTC. Amino acid sequence: CASSVAGALTF. Combining the CDR3 with reference TRBV9 and TRBJ1-2 gives the whole variable domain DSGVTQTPKHLITATGQRVTLRCSPRSGDLSVYWYQQSLDQGLQFLIQYYNGEERAKGNILERFSAQQFPDLHSELNLSSLELGDSALYFCASSVAGALTFGSGTRLTVV.

This clonotype was observed at least ten times. The chain couples TRBV3-1 to TRBJ2-7; D assignment may be TRBD1 or TRBD2 (5 bases each). Germline V gene lookup returns CDR1 LGHDT and CDR2 YNNKEL (reference sequence). The CDR3 length is 16 residues. Trimming left V 3 bases short and J 3 bases short, with 18 bases between. The CDR3 coding sequence is TGTGCCAGCAGCCAGGGACCGGGGTTCCTGCGCTACGAGCAGTACTTC. It specifies CASSQGPGFLRYEQYF.